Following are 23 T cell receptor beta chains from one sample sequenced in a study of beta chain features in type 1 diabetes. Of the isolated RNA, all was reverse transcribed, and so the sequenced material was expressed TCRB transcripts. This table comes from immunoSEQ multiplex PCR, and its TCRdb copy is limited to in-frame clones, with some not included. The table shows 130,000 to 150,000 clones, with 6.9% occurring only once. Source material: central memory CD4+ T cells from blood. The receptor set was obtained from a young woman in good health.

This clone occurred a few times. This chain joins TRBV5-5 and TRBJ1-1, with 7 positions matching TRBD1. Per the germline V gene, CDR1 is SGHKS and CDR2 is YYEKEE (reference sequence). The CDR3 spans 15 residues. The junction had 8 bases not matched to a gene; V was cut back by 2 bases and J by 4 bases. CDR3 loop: CASSLRAQGGTEAFF. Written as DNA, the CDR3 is TGTGCCAGCAGCTTAAGAGCCCAGGGGGGCACTGAAGCTTTCTTT.

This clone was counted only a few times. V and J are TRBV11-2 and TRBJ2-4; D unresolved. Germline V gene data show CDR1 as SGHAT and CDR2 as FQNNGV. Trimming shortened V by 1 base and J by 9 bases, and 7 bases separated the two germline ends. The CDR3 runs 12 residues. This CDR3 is CASSLALGIQYF. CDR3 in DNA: TGTGCCAGCAGCTTAGCCCTAGGCATTCAGTACTTC.

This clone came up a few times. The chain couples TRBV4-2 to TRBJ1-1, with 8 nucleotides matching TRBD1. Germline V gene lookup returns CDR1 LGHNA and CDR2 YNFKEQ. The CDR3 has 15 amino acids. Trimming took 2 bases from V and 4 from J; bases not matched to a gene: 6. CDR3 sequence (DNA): TGTGCCAGCAGCCAAAAAGGACAGGGAGGCACTGAAGCTTTCTTT. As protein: CASSQKGQGGTEAFF.

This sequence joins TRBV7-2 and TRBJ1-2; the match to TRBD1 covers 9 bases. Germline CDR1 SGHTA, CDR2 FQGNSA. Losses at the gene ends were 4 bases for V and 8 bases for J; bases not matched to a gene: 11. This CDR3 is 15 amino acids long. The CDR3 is CASSSTGTGLRGYTF. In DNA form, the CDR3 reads TGTGCCAGCAGCTCCACCGGGACAGGGTTAAGGGGCTACACCTTC. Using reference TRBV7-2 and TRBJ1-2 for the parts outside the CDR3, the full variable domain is GAGVSQSPSNKVTEKGKDVELRCDPISGHTALYWYRQSLGQGLEFLIYFQGNSAPDKSGLPSDRFSAERTGGSVSTLTIQRTQQEDSAVYLCASSSTGTGLRGYTFGSGTRLTVV.

DNA for the CDR3: TGCGCCAGCAGCTTGGTTGGGACTAGCGGGAGCCTCCAAGAGACCCAGTACTTC. This codes for CASSLVGTSGSLQETQYF. The rearrangement uses TRBV5-1 and TRBJ2-5; 14 nucleotides agree with TRBD2. From germline, CDR1 is SGHRS and CDR2 YFSETQ. The J segment lost 1 base and the V segment lost 0 bases, leaving 5 bases of the junction unmatched. The CDR3 totals 18 residues.

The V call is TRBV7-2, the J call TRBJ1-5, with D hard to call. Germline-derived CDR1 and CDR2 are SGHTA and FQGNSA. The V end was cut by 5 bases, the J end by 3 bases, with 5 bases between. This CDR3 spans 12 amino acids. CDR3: CASSVNNQPQHF. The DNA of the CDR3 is TGTGCCAGCAGCGTAAACAATCAGCCCCAGCATTTT.

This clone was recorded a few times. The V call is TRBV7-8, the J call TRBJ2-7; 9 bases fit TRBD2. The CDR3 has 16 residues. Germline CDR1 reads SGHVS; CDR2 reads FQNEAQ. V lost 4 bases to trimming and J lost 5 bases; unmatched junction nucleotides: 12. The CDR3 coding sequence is TGTGCCAGCAGCTGGTTAGACCTAGCGGGATTTAACGAGCAGTACTTC. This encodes CASSWLDLAGFNEQYF.

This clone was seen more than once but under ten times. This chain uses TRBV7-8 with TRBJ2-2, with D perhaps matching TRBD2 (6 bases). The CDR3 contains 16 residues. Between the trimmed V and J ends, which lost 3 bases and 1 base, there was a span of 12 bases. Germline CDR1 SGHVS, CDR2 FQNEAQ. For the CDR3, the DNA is TGTGCCAGCAGCTTTGGGAGGCGGGAGAACACCGGGGAGCTGTTTTTT. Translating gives CASSFGRRENTGELFF.

CDR3 protein: CASSLKTSGKTDTQYF. The DNA of the CDR3 is TGTGCCAGCAGCTTGAAGACTAGCGGGAAGACAGATACGCAGTATTTT. The chain carries TRBV5-4 and TRBJ2-3; 11 nucleotides line up with TRBD2. This CDR3 has 16 amino acids. With 1 base clipped from V and 3 bases from J, the junction kept 4 bases outside the gene matches. Germline CDR1 and CDR2: SGHNT and YYREEE (reference sequence). Full variable domain (outside the CDR3, taken from reference TRBV5-4 and TRBJ2-3): ETGVTQSPTHLIKTRGQQVTLRCSSQSGHNTVSWYQQALGQGPQFIFQYYREEENGRGNFPPRFSGLQFPNYSSELNVNALELDDSALYLCASSLKTSGKTDTQYFGPGTRLTVL.

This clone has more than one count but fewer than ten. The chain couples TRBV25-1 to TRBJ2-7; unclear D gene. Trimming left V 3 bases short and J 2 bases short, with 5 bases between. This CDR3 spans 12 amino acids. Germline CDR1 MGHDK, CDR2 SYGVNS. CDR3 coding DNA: TGTGCCAGCAGTGATCGTACCTACGAGCAGTACTTC. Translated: CASSDRTYEQYF.

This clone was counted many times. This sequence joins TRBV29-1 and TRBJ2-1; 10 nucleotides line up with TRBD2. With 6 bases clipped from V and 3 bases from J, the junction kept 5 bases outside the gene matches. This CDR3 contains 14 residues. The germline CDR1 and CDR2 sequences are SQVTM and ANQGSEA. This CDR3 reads CSVGIAGGYNEQFF. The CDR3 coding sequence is TGCAGCGTCGGAATAGCGGGAGGCTACAATGAGCAGTTCTTC.

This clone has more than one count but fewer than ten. The CDR3 bases are TGCGCCAGCAGCCCGGACAGTCAAGAGACCCAGTACTTC. This codes for CASSPDSQETQYF. This chain uses TRBV4-3 with TRBJ2-5; D might be TRBD1 (6 bases). The germline V and J ends were trimmed by 4 bases and 2 bases, with 8 bases remaining between them. CDR1 is LGHNA and CDR2 is YSLEER in the germline V gene. The CDR3 has 13 residues.

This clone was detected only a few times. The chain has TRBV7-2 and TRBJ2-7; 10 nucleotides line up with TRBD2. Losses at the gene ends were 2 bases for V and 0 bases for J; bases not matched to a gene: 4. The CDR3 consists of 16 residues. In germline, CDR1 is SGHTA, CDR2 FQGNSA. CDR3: CASSLLGTSASYEQYF. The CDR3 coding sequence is TGTGCCAGCAGCTTACTAGGGACTAGCGCCTCCTACGAGCAGTACTTC.

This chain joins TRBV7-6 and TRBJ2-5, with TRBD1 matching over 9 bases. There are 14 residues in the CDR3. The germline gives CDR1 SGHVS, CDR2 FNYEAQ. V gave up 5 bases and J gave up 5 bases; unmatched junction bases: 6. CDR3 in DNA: TGTGCCAGCAGCCGAGGACAGGGGCTGGAGACCCAGTACTTC. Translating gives CASSRGQGLETQYF.

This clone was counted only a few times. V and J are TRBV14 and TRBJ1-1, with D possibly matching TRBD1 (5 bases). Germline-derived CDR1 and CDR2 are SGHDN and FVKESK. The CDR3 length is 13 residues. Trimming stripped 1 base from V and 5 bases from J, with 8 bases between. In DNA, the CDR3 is TGTGCCAGCAGCCAAGCAGGGCGGACTGAAGCTTTCTTT. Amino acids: CASSQAGRTEAFF. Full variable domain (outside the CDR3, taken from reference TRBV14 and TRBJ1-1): EAGVTQFPSHSVIEKGQTVTLRCDPISGHDNLYWYRRVMGKEIKFLLHFVKESKQDESGMPNNRFLAERTGGTYSTLKVQPAELEDSGVYFCASSQAGRTEAFFGQGTRLTVV.

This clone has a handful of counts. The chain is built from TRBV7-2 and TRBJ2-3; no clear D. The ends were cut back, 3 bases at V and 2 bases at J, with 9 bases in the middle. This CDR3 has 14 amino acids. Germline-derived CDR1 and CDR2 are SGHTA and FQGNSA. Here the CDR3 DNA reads TGTGCCAGCAGCTTCACAGAGAACACAGATACGCAGTATTTT. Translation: CASSFTENTDTQYF.

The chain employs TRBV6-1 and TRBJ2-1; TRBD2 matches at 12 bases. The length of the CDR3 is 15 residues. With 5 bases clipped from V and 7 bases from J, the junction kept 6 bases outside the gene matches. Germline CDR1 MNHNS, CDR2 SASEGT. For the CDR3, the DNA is TGTGCCAGCAGTCTAGCGGGAGGGCCTAAGAATGAGCAGTTCTTC. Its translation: CASSLAGGPKNEQFF.

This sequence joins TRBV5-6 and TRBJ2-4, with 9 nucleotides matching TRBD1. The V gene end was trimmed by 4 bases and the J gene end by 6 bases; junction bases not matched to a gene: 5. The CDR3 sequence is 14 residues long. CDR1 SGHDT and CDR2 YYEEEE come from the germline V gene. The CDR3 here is CASSPDRGLNIQYF. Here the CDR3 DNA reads TGTGCCAGCAGCCCGGACAGGGGACTAAACATTCAGTACTTC.

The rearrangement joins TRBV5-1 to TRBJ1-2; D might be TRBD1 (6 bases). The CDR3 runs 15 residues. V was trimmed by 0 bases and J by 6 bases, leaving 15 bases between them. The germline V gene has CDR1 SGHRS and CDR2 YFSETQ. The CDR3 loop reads CASSLDRVKTNGYTF. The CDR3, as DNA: TGCGCCAGCAGCTTGGACAGGGTGAAGACGAATGGCTACACCTTC.

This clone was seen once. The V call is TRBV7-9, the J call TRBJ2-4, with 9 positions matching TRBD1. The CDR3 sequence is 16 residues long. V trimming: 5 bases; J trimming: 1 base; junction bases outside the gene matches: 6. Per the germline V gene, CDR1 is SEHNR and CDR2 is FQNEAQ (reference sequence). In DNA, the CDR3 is TGTGCCAGCAGCCCACCTGGGACAGGGGCCAAAAACATTCAGTACTTC. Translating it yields CASSPPGTGAKNIQYF. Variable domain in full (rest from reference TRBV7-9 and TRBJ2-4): DTGVSQNPRHKITKRGQNVTFRCDPISEHNRLYWYRQTLGQGPEFLTYFQNEAQLEKSRLLSDRFSAERPKGSFSTLEIQRTEQGDSAMYLCASSPPGTGAKNIQYFGAGTRLSVL.

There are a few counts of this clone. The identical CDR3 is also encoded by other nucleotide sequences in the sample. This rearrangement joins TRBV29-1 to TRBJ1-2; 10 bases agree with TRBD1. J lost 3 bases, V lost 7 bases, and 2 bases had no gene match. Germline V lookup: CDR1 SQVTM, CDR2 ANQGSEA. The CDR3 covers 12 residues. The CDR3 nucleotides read TGCAGCGGAGGACAGGGGGACTATGGCTACACCTTC. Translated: CSGGQGDYGYTF.

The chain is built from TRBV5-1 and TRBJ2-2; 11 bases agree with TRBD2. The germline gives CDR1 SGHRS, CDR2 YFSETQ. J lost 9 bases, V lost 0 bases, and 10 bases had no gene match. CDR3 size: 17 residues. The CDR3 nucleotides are TGCGCCAGCAGCTTGGTGGGAGCTAGCGGGAGGAAACGGGAGCTGTTTTTT. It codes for CASSLVGASGRKRELFF.

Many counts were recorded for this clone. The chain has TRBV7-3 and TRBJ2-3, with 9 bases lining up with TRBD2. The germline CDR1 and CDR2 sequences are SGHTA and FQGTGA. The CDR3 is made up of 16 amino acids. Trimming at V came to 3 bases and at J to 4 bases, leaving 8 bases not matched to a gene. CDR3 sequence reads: CASSFRLREGADTQYF. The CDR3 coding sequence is TGTGCCAGCAGCTTCCGACTGCGGGAGGGAGCAGATACGCAGTATTTT.